The present TCR beta chain was sequenced within a study of T cell changes during pregnancy in multiple sclerosis. There are 15 residues in the CDR3. The V gene end was trimmed by 7 bases and the J gene end by 0 bases; junction bases not matched to a gene: 7. Germline V CDR1 and CDR2: LNHDA, SQIVND (reference sequence). Clones were read by immunoSEQ multiplex PCR, and TCRdb kept only the in-frame ones, dropping some. The sample lists 50,000 to 65,000 clones; over 90% were seen once. This chain joins TRBV19 and TRBJ2-3; the match to TRBD1 covers 7 bases. The TCR sequence derives from a female donor with multiple sclerosis, enrolled in a pregnancy study. The sample here was peripheral blood, taken in the first trimester of pregnancy. CDR3 sequence reads: CASTGRTGSTDTQYF. The CDR3 nucleotides are TGTGCCAGTACTGGACGGACAGGTAGCACAGATACGCAGTATTTT.